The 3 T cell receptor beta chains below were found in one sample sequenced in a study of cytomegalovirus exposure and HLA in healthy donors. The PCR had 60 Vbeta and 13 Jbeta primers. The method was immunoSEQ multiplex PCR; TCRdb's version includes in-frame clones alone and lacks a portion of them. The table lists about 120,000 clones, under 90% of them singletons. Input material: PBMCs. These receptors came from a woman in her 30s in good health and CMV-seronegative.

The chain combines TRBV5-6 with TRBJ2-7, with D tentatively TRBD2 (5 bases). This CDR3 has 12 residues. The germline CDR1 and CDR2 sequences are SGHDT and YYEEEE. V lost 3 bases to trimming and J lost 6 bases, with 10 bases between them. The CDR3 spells CASSSAGPEQYF. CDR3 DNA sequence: TGTGCCAGCAGCTCGGCGGGTCCCGAGCAGTACTTC.

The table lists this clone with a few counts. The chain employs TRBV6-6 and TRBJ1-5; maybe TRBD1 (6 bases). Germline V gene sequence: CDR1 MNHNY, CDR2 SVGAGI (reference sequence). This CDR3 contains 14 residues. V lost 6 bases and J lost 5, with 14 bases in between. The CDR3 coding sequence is TGTGCCAGCAGCTTCAGGGGAGAAGATCAGCCCCAGCATTTT. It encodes CASSFRGEDQPQHF.

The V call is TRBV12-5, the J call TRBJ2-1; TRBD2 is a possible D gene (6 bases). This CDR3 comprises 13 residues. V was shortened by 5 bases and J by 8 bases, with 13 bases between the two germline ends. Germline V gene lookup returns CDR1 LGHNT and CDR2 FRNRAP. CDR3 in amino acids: CASGPGSGDEQFF. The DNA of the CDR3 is TGTGCTAGTGGTCCCGGCTCGGGGGATGAGCAGTTCTTC.